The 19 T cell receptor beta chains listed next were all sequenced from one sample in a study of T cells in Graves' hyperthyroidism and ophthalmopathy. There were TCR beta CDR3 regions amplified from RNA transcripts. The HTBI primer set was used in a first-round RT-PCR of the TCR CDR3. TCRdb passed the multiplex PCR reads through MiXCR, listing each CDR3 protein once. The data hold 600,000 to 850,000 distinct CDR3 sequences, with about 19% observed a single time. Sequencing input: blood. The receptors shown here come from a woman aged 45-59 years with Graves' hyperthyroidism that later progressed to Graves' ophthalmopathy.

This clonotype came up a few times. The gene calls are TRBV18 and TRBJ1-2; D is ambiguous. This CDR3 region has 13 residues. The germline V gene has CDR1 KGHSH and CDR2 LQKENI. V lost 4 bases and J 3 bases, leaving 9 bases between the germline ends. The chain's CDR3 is CASSLETDYGYTF. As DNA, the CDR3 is TGTGCCAGCTCACTCGAGACCGACTATGGCTACACCTTC.

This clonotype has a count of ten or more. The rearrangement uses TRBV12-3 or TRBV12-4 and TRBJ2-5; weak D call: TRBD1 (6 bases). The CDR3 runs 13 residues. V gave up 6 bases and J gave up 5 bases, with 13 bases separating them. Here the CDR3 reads CASRDGQLETQYF. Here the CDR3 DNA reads TGTGCCAGCAGAGACGGACAGTTGGAGACCCAGTACTTC.

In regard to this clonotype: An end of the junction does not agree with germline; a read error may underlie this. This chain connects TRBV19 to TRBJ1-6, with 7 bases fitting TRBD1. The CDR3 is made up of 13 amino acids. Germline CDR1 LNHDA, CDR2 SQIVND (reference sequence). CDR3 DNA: TGTCCCAGCAGTATCGGGACAGCTTCACCCCTCCACTTT. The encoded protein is CPSSIGTASPLHF.

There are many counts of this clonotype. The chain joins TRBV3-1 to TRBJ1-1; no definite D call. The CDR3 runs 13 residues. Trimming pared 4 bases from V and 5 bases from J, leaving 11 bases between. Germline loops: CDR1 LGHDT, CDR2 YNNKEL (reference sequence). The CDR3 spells CASSPSRATEAFF. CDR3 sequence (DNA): TGTGCCAGCAGCCCCTCGAGGGCGACTGAAGCTTTCTTT. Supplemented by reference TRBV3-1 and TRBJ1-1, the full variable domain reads DTAVSQTPKYLVTQMGNDKSIKCEQNLGHDTMYWYKQDSKKFLKIMFSYNNKELIINETVPNRFSPKSPDKAHLNLHINSLELGDSAVYFCASSPSRATEAFFGQGTRLTVV.

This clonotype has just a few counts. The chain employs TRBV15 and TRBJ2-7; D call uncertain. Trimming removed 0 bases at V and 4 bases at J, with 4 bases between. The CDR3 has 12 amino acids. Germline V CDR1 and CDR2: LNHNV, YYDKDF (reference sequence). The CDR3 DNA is TGTGCCACCAGCAGAGAAGGGTACGAGCAGTACTTC. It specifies CATSREGYEQYF.

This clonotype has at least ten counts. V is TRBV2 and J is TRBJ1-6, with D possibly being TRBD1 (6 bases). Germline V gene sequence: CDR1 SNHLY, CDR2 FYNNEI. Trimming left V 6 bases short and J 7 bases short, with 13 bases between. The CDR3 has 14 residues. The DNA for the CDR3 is TGTGCCAGCAGCCACAGGACAGAAAATTCACCCCTCCACTTT. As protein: CASSHRTENSPLHF.

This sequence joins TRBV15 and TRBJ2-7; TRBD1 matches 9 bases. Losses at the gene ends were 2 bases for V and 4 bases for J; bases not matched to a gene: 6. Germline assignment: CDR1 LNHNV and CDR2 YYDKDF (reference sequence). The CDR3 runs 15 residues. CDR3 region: CATSRFGTGKYEQYF. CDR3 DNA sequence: TGTGCCACCAGCAGATTCGGGACAGGGAAATACGAGCAGTACTTC.

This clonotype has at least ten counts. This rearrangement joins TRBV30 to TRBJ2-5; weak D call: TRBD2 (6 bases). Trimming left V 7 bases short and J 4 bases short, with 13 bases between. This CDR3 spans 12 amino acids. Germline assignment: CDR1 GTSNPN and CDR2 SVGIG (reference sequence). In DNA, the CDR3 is TGTGCCTTGGGCCAGGGAGGAGAGACCCAGTACTTC. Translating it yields CALGQGGETQYF.

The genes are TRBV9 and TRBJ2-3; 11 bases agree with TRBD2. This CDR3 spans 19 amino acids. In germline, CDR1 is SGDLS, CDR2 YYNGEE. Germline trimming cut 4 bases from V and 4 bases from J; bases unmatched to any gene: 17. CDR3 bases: TGTGCCAGCAGCCCAGAACTAGCGGGGGCCGCGCCGGCCGCAGATACGCAGTATTTT. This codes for CASSPELAGAAPAADTQYF.

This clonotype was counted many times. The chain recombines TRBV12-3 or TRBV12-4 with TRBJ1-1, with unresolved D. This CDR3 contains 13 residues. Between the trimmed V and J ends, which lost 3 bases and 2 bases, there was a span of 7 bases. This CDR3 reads CASSFVGNTEAFF. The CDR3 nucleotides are TGTGCCAGCAGTTTCGTCGGAAACACTGAAGCTTTCTTT.

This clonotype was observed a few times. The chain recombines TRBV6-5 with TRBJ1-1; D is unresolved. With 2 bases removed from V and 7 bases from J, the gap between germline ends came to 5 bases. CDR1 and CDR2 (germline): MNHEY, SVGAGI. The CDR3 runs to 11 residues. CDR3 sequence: CASSYGFEAFF. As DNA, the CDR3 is TGTGCCAGCAGTTACGGGTTTGAAGCTTTCTTT.

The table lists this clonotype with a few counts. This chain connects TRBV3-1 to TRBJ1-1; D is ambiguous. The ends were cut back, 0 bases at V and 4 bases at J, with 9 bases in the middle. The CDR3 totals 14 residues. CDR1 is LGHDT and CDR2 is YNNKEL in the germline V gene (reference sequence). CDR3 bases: TGTGCCAGCAGCCAAGACGGCATTGGCACTGAAGCTTTCTTT. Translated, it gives CASSQDGIGTEAFF.

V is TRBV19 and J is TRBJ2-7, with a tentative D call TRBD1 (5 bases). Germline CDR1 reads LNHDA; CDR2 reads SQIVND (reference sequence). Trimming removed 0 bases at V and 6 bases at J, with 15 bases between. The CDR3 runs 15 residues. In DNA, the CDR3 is TGTGCCAGTAGTATAGATGCAGGGTCTTCTGGCGAGCAGTACTTC. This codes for CASSIDAGSSGEQYF.

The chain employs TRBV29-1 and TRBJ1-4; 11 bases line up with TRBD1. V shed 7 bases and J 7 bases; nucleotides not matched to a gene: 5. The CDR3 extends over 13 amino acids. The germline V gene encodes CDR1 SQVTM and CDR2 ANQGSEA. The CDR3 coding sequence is TGCAGCGCGAGGACAGGGGGCGGTGAAAAACTGTTTTTT. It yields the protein CSARTGGGEKLFF. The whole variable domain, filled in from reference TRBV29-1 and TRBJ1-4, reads SAVISQKPSRDICQRGTSLTIQCQVDSQVTMMFWYRQQPGQSLTLIATANQGSEATYESGFVIDKFPISRPNLTFSTLTVSNMSPEDSSIYLCSARTGGGEKLFFGSGTQLSVL.

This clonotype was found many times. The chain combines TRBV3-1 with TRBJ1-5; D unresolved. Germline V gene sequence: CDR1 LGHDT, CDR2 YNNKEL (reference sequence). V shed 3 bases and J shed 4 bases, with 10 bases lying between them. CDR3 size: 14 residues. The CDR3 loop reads CASSQDLTNQPQHF. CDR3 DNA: TGTGCCAGCAGCCAGGACCTCACGAATCAGCCCCAGCATTTT.

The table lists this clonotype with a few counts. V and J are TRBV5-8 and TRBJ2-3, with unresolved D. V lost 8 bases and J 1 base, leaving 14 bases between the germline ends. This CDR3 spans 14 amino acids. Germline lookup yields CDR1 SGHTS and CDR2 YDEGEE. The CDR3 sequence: CASGRRLGTDTQYF. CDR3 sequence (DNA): TGTGCCAGTGGACGGCGGCTCGGCACAGATACGCAGTATTTT.

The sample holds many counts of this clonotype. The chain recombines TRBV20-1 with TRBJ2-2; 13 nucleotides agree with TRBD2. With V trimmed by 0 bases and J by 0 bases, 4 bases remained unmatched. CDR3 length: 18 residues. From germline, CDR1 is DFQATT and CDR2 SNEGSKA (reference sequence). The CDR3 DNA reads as TGCAGTGCTAGAGACGGACTAGCGGGGGCCTCGAACACCGGGGAGCTGTTTTTT. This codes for CSARDGLAGASNTGELFF.

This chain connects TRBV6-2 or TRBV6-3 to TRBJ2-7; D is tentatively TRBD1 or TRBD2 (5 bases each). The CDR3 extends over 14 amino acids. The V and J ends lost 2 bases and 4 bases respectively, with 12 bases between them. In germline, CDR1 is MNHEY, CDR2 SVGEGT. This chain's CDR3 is CASSYPGRGYEQYF. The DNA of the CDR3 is TGTGCCAGCAGTTACCCAGGGAGAGGGTACGAGCAGTACTTC.

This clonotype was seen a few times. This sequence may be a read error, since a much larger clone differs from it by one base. The CDR3 loop is CAWSLTGSLNQPQHF. The CDR3 DNA reads TGTGCCTGGAGTCTGACAGGGAGCCTCAATCAGCCCCAGCATTTT. The chain recombines TRBV30 with TRBJ1-5, with 7 positions matching TRBD1. CDR1 GTSNPN and CDR2 SVGIG come from the germline V gene (reference sequence). The trim removed 2 bases at V and 3 bases at J, leaving 7 bases unmatched. CDR3 length: 15 amino acids.